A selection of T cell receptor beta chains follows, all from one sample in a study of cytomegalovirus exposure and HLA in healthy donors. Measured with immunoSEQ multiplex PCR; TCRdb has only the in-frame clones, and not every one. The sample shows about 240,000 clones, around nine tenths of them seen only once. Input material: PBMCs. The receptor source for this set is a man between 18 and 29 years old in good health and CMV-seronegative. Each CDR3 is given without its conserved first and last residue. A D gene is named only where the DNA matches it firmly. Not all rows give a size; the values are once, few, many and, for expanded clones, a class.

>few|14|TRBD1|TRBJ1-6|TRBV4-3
ASSQGPGQGYSPLH
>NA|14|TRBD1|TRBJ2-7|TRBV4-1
ASSQPTRDRTYEQY
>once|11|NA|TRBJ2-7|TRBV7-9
ASFDSHTYEQY
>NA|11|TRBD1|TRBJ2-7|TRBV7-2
ASSLRGLREQY
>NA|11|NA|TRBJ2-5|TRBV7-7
ASSLLRQETQY
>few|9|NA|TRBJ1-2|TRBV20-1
SAIRVDGYT
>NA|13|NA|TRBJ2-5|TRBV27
ASSLQGIRGETQY
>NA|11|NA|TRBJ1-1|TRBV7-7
ASSLERGTEAF
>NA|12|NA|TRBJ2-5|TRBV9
ASSVVGGVETQY
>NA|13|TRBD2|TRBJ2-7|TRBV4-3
ASSQRTSGSYEQY
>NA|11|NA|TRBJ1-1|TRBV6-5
ASTAVMNTEAF
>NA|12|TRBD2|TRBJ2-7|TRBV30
AWSAGTSEYEQY
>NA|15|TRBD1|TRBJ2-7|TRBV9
ASSVGGEGDSSYEQY
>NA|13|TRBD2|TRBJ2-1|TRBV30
AWNRGLAGVNEQF
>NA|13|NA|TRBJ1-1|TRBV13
ASSLEGDMNTEAF
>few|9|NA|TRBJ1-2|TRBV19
ASSSRLEYT
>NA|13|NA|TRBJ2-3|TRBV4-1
ASSHSGFATDTQY
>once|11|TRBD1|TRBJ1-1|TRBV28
ASSLGQSIEAF
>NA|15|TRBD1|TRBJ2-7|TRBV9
ASSKGTGREAFYEQY
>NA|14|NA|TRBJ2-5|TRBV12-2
ASRSPRGRAIRTQY
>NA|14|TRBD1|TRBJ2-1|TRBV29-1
SVEVGQGASYNEQF
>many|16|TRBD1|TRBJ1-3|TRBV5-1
ASSLAVTGTGAGNTIY
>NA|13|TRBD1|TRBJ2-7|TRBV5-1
ASSFLGQGADEQY
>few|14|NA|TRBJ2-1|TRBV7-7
ASSSRRVYPHNEQF